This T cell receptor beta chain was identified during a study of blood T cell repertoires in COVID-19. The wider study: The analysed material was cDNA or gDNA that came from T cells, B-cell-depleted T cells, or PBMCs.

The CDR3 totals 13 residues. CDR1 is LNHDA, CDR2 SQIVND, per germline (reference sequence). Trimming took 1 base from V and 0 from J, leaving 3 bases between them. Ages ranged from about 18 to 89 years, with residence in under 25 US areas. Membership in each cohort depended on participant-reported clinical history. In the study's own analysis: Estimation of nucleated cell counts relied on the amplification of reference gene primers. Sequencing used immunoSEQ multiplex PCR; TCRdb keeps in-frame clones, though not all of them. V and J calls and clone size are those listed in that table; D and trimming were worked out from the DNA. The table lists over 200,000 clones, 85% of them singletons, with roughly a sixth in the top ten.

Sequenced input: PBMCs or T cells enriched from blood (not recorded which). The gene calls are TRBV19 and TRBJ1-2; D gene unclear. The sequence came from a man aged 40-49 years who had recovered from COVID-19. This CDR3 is CASSIGANYGYTF. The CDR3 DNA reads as TGTGCCAGTAGTATAGGCGCTAACTATGGCTACACCTTC.